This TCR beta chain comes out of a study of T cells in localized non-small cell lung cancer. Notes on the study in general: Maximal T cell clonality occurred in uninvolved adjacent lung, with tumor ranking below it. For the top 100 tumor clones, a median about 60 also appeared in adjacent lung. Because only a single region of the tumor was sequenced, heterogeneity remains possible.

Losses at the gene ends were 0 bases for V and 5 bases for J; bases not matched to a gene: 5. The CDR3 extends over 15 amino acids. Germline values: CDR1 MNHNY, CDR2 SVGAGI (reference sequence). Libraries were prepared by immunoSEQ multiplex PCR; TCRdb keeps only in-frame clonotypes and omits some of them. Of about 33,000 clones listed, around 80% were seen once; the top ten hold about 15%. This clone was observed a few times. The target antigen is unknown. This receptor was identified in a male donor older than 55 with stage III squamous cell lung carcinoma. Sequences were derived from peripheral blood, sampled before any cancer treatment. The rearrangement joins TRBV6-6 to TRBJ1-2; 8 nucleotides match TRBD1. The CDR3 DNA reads TGTGCCAGCAGTTACTCGGGGACAGGTTTTTATGGCTACACCTTC. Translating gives CASSYSGTGFYGYTF.